Below are 25 T cell receptor beta chains sequenced from a single sample in a study of shared clonotypes between healthy human individuals. The method was immunoSEQ multiplex PCR; TCRdb's version includes in-frame clones alone and lacks a portion of them. The sample lists roughly 1,000,000 clones; around 82% were seen once. The sample was memory CD4+ T cells from PBMCs. The sample's subset: CD45RA-negative fraction. The receptors here all came from a man aged 18 to 35 in good health. Some clones in this sample may be carry-over from other donors' samples.

This clone was counted a single time. The chain carries TRBV27 and TRBJ1-5, with TRBD1 identical over 9 bases. The V segment lost 5 bases and the J segment 4 bases; nucleotides outside the gene matches: 9. This CDR3 comprises 16 residues. Germline V CDR1 and CDR2: MNHEY, SMNVEV (reference sequence). The CDR3 protein is CASSRSGTGINQPQHF. The CDR3 coding sequence is TGTGCCAGCAGTCGGTCCGGGACAGGGATAAATCAGCCCCAGCATTTT.

The chain combines TRBV7-9 with TRBJ1-1; a weak D match, TRBD1 (5 bases). CDR3 length: 14 amino acids. CDR1 SEHNR and CDR2 FQNEAQ come from the germline V gene (reference sequence). Trimming stripped 7 bases from V and 7 bases from J, with 19 bases between. The CDR3 reads CASNQLGPTGEAFF. The CDR3 DNA reads TGTGCCAGCAACCAGTTGGGACCCACAGGTGAAGCTTTCTTT.

V is TRBV28 and J is TRBJ2-5, with D tentatively TRBD2 (5 bases). Trimming took 10 bases from V and 2 from J, leaving 14 bases between them. CDR1 is MDHEN and CDR2 is SYDVKM in the germline V gene. The CDR3 spans 13 residues. The CDR3 DNA reads as TGTGCCACCTTCCGGGGAAATCAAGAGACCCAGTACTTC. Amino acids: CATFRGNQETQYF.

Here the CDR3 reads CASSMTASTDTQYF. The DNA for the CDR3 is TGTGCCAGTAGTATGACAGCTAGCACAGATACGCAGTATTTT. The rearrangement links TRBV19 to TRBJ2-3, with D possibly TRBD1 on 5 matching bases. Trimming took off 3 bases at V and 0 bases at J, with 7 bases between the two ends. Germline CDR1 is LNHDA and CDR2 is SQIVND (reference sequence). The CDR3 is made up of 14 amino acids.

J is TRBJ2-2 and V is TRBV7-8, with D tentatively TRBD2 (5 bases). Trimming stripped 5 bases from V and 4 bases from J, with 20 bases between. Looked up from germline, CDR1 is SGHVS and CDR2 is FQNEAQ. This CDR3 has 17 amino acids. The DNA of the CDR3 is TGTGCCAGCAGCCAAGTCGGCGAGCGGTACGGCACCGGGGAGCTGTTTTTT. This gives the protein CASSQVGERYGTGELFF.

As for this clone: This sample also contains other DNA sequences that code for the same CDR3. V is TRBV18 and J is TRBJ1-1; D possibly corresponds to TRBD1 (5 bases). V gave up 3 bases and J gave up 0 bases, with 8 bases separating them. Germline V CDR1 and CDR2: KGHSH, LQKENI. The CDR3 is 14 residues long. The CDR3 here is CASSPSTVNTEAFF. CDR3 DNA sequence: TGTGCCAGCTCACCTTCGACAGTGAACACTGAAGCTTTCTTT.

Comment on this clone: This CDR3 is also generated by other DNA sequences in the sample. This sequence joins TRBV30 and TRBJ2-5, with D perhaps matching TRBD1 (7 bases). The CDR3 is 13 amino acids. Germline V lookup: CDR1 GTSNPN, CDR2 SVGIG (reference sequence). The germline V and J ends were trimmed by 4 bases and 5 bases, with 14 bases remaining between them. The CDR3 loop is CAWNRQGGETQYF. CDR3 coding DNA: TGTGCCTGGAACAGACAGGGAGGCGAGACCCAGTACTTC.

Only a few counts were recorded for this clone. The sample holds other DNA sequences that translate to the same CDR3. The chain carries TRBV28 and TRBJ2-6; no firm D call. The V gene lost 9 bases and the J gene lost 1 base, with 4 bases spanning the gap. Germline values: CDR1 MDHEN, CDR2 SYDVKM. CDR3 size: 12 residues. The CDR3, as DNA: TGTGCCAGTCATTCTGGGGCCAACGTCCTGACTTTC. Translation: CASHSGANVLTF.

This clone has more than one count but fewer than ten. J is TRBJ2-1 and V is TRBV5-1; D might be TRBD2 (7 bases). The V and J ends lost 0 bases and 4 bases respectively, with 17 bases between them. CDR1 and CDR2 from the germline V gene are SGHRS and YFSETQ. The CDR3 is 17 residues long. CDR3 sequence reads: CASSLGGLAALYNEQFF. The CDR3 nucleotides are TGCGCCAGCAGCTTGGGGGGGCTAGCGGCCTTATACAATGAGCAGTTCTTC.

The V and J genes are TRBV28 and TRBJ2-6; D ambiguous. V shed 11 bases and J shed 0 bases, with 11 bases lying between them. This CDR3 contains 14 residues. The germline V gene has CDR1 MDHEN and CDR2 SYDVKM. The CDR3 here is CAPIPCSGANVLTF. The CDR3 DNA reads as TGTGCCCCAATCCCGTGCTCTGGGGCCAACGTCCTGACTTTC.

This chain connects TRBV5-6 to TRBJ1-2; TRBD1 aligns across 10 bases. The CDR3 runs to 14 residues. Germline V gene lookup returns CDR1 SGHDT and CDR2 YYEEEE. The ends lost 6 bases at V and 6 bases at J; junction bases unmatched: 8. CDR3 loop: CASTRDRGSHGYTF. The CDR3 DNA reads TGTGCCAGCACGAGGGACAGGGGTTCGCATGGCTACACCTTC.

The rearrangement uses TRBV5-1 and TRBJ1-2; D unresolved. This CDR3 comprises 14 residues. Trimming shortened V by 0 bases and J by 8 bases, and 14 bases separated the two germline ends. Germline CDR1 and CDR2: SGHRS and YFSETQ. CDR3 amino acids: CASSLEGSSFGYTF. In nucleotides, the CDR3 is TGCGCCAGCAGCTTGGAGGGCAGTAGTTTCGGCTACACCTTC.

The chain recombines TRBV4-1 with TRBJ2-7, with D tentatively TRBD2 (5 bases). The CDR3 length is 16 residues. The ends were cut back, 1 base at V and 0 bases at J, with 13 bases in the middle. The germline gives CDR1 MGHRA, CDR2 YSYEKL. CDR3 sequence: CASSQAAGAPSYEQYF. The CDR3, as DNA: TGCGCCAGCAGCCAAGCCGCGGGCGCTCCCTCCTACGAGCAGTACTTC.

The chain has TRBV27 and TRBJ1-5; 9 nucleotides agree with TRBD1. Germline CDR1 MNHEY, CDR2 SMNVEV (reference sequence). The CDR3 contains 17 residues. Trimming at V came to 3 bases and at J to 0 bases, leaving 6 bases not matched to a gene. CDR3 DNA: TGTGCCAGCAGTTTGCGAGGGGACAGGGCTAGCAATCAGCCCCAGCATTTT. This translates into CASSLRGDRASNQPQHF.

The chain uses TRBV28 and TRBJ2-3; D may correspond to TRBD1 or TRBD2 (5 bases each). Germline CDR1 reads MDHEN; CDR2 reads SYDVKM. Trimming removed 6 bases from V and 6 bases from J, with 13 bases in between. The CDR3 is made up of 13 amino acids. For the CDR3, the DNA is TGTGCCAGCAGAGGGGCGGGTCGGGATACGCAGTATTTT. This sequence encodes CASRGAGRDTQYF.

This chain joins TRBV11-2 and TRBJ2-7, with 9 bases that match TRBD2. The CDR3 loop spans 15 amino acids. With 3 bases clipped from V and 7 bases from J, the junction kept 10 bases outside the gene matches. Germline lookup yields CDR1 SGHAT and CDR2 FQNNGV. In DNA form, the CDR3 reads TGTGCCAGCAGCTTGGGACTAGCCATGGGGTGGGAGCAGTACTTC. Protein: CASSLGLAMGWEQYF.

The chain joins TRBV5-1 to TRBJ1-4, with D uncertain. In germline, CDR1 is SGHRS, CDR2 YFSETQ. This CDR3 region has 15 residues. Trimming left V 4 bases short and J 0 bases short, with 10 bases between. CDR3 sequence (DNA): TGCGCCAGCAGCAAGACCGTCGCAACTAATGAAAAACTGTTTTTT. Translation gives CASSKTVATNEKLFF.

The V call is TRBV15, the J call TRBJ2-2; D is perhaps TRBD1 (5 bases). This CDR3 has 16 amino acids. The V gene's germline CDR1 is LNHNV and CDR2 YYDKDF (reference sequence). Trimming stripped 1 base from V and 7 bases from J, with 16 bases between. The chain's CDR3 is CATSRGYSWGNGELFF. The CDR3 nucleotides are TGTGCCACCAGCAGAGGCTACTCCTGGGGCAACGGGGAGCTGTTTTTT.

The chain is built from TRBV14 and TRBJ2-3; no reliable D call. The CDR3 sequence is 16 residues long. The germline CDR1 and CDR2 sequences are SGHDN and FVKESK. Trimming shortened V by 1 base and J by 4 bases, and 15 bases separated the two germline ends. The CDR3 DNA reads TGTGCCAGCAGCCAAGTTCGGCCCCTAGGCGCAGATACGCAGTATTTT. Its translation: CASSQVRPLGADTQYF.

This clone was seen only once. V is TRBV9 and J is TRBJ2-5; no reliable D call. The V end lost 2 bases, the J end lost 2 bases, and 7 bases lay between the germline ends. The CDR3 spans 13 residues. Germline V gene lookup returns CDR1 SGDLS and CDR2 YYNGEE. DNA for the CDR3: TGTGCCAGCAGCGTGTTGGGGCAAGAGACCCAGTACTTC. Its translation is CASSVLGQETQYF.

V usage is TRBV18 and J usage is TRBJ1-6, with D possibly TRBD1 on 5 matching bases. The CDR3 is 14 residues long. Trimming shortened V by 3 bases and J by 11 bases, and 14 bases separated the two germline ends. Germline values: CDR1 KGHSH, CDR2 LQKENI. For the CDR3, the DNA is TGTGCCAGCTCACCGGCGACAACAGGAGCACCCCTCCACTTT. This sequence encodes CASSPATTGAPLHF.

This chain joins TRBV4-1 and TRBJ2-7; possible D gene TRBD1, 6 bases. The V gene's germline CDR1 is MGHRA and CDR2 YSYEKL. The CDR3 contains 14 residues. V was trimmed by 11 bases and J by 6 bases, leaving 23 bases between them. The CDR3 protein is CACQEGRGLGEQYF. The CDR3 bases are TGCGCCTGCCAGGAAGGAAGGGGGTTAGGCGAGCAGTACTTC.

This CDR3 reads CASSVGTGSETQYF. The DNA of the CDR3 is TGTGCCAGCAGCGTAGGGACAGGGTCGGAGACCCAGTACTTC. The genes are TRBV9 and TRBJ2-5; 8 positions match TRBD1. The CDR3 has 14 amino acids. V lost 0 bases and J lost 5; bases outside the gene matches: 3. Germline assignment: CDR1 SGDLS and CDR2 YYNGEE. Variable domain in full (rest from reference TRBV9 and TRBJ2-5): DSGVTQTPKHLITATGQRVTLRCSPRSGDLSVYWYQQSLDQGLQFLIQYYNGEERAKGNILERFSAQQFPDLHSELNLSSLELGDSALYFCASSVGTGSETQYFGPGTRLLVL.

The chain uses TRBV5-1 and TRBJ2-1; no reliable D call. CDR1 SGHRS and CDR2 YFSETQ come from the germline V gene. CDR3 length: 15 residues. V was pared by 4 bases and J by 1 base, with 12 bases between. The CDR3: CASSLTQVSYNEQFF. CDR3 bases: TGCGCCAGCAGCCTGACCCAGGTATCCTACAATGAGCAGTTCTTC. The full variable domain, in which reference TRBV5-1 and TRBJ2-1 provide the parts outside the CDR3, is KAGVTQTPRYLIKTRGQQVTLSCSPISGHRSVSWYQQTPGQGLQFLFEYFSETQRNKGNFPGRFSGRQFSNSRSEMNVSTLELGDSALYLCASSLTQVSYNEQFFGPGTRLTVL.

This chain joins TRBV30 and TRBJ2-7; D is perhaps TRBD1 (6 bases). Germline values: CDR1 GTSNPN, CDR2 SVGIG (reference sequence). The CDR3 is 11 amino acids. V was pared by 2 bases and J by 9 bases, with 11 bases between. CDR3 sequence (DNA): TGTGCCTGGAGTTCTCGGGACACGCAGTACTTC. Encoded protein: CAWSSRDTQYF. Full variable domain (missing parts from reference TRBV30 and TRBJ2-7): SQTIHQWPATLVQPVGSPLSLECTVEGTSNPNLYWYRQAAGRGLQLLFYSVGIGQISSEVPQNLSASRPQDRQFILSSKKLLLSDSGFYLCAWSSRDTQYFGPGTRLTVT.